This T cell receptor beta chain was observed in a study of spatial heterogeneity in lung cancer. The germline V gene has CDR1 MNHNS and CDR2 SASEGT. After removal of 6 bases from V and 4 bases from J, the junction contained 11 bases not matched to a gene. The CDR3 sequence is 16 residues long. The time point denotes: sample taken at primary tumor resection. Sequencing covered unsorted whole RNA taken from tumor, nontumor lung or frozen PBMC. In this sample, this clonotype turned up many times. TCRdb recomputed calls from the 5' RACE reads with MiXCR, one row per CDR3 protein. The sample lists approximately 12,000 distinct CDR3 sequences; 6.2% were seen once.

The rearrangement joins TRBV6-1 to TRBJ2-4, with 8 bases identical to TRBD2. The TCR was taken from a male donor with early-stage non-small cell lung cancer. The specimen was normal lung tissue next to the tumor, collected at surgery. CDR3 sequence (DNA): TGTGCCAGCAGGGGGGACGTGGCTAGCGGGAAAAACATTCAGTACTTC. Amino acids: CASRGDVASGKNIQYF.